These 9 T cell receptor beta chains were all obtained from the same sample, sequenced in a study of T cells in Graves' hyperthyroidism and ophthalmopathy (dated by TCRdb to between 2018 and 2020). The library was obtained by multiplex PCR. Sequencing was carried out with an Illumina HiSeq 2000. TCR beta CDR3 regions were amplified from RNA transcripts. The TCR CDR3 was subjected to a first round of RT-PCR using the HTBI primer set and the Qiagen OneStep RT-PCR kit. Clones were called with MiXCR by TCRdb after fastp trimmed the public reads at Q25, and only in-frame beta chains were retained. Identical CDR3 proteins give one entry, which carries the most common genes and DNA. The sample table shows about 500,000 distinct CDR3 sequences, and approximately 48% are seen once. The ten largest clones take up about two fifths of the sample. What was sequenced was peripheral blood or thyroid tissue (not recorded which). The receptors derive from an adult woman with Graves' disease, either hyperthyroidism or ophthalmopathy (not recorded which).

This clonotype was detected only a few times. The rearrangement joins TRBV19 to TRBJ1-5; D is perhaps TRBD1 (6 bases). The germline V gene has CDR1 LNHDA and CDR2 SQIVND (reference sequence). The CDR3 is 14 residues long. Between the trimmed V and J ends, which lost 6 bases and 4 bases, there was a span of 13 bases. The CDR3 protein is CASSPYQGNQPQHF. For the CDR3, the DNA is TGTGCCAGTAGCCCCTACCAGGGGAATCAGCCCCAGCATTTT. The variable domain in full, with the rest retrieved from reference TRBV19 and TRBJ1-5, is DGGITQSPKYLFRKEGQNVTLSCEQNLNHDAMYWYRQDPGQGLRLIYYSQIVNDFQKGDIAEGYSVSREKKESFPLTVTSAQKNPTAFYLCASSPYQGNQPQHFGDGTRLSIL.

This rearrangement joins TRBV28 to TRBJ1-4; D is uncertain. The CDR3 consists of 13 residues. Trimming took off 5 bases at V and 8 bases at J, with 12 bases between the two ends. CDR1 is MDHEN and CDR2 is SYDVKM in the germline V gene. The CDR3 DNA sequence: TGTGCCAGCAGTCTCACTGGAGGGGAAAAACTGTTTTTT. This encodes CASSLTGGEKLFF.

The gene calls are TRBV19 and TRBJ2-7; 7 nucleotides align to TRBD1. Unmatched junction bases numbered 4, after V lost 4 bases and J lost 7 bases. The CDR3 is 12 amino acids. The germline V gene encodes CDR1 LNHDA and CDR2 SQIVND (reference sequence). The CDR3 nucleotides read TGTGCCAGTAGTAGCACAGGGGAGGAGCAGTACTTC. Residues: CASSSTGEEQYF.

V usage is TRBV4-1 and J usage is TRBJ1-1, with 7 bases that match TRBD1. Trimming cost V 1 base and J 0 bases; bases outside gene matches: 2. This CDR3 comprises 15 residues. The germline CDR1 and CDR2 sequences are MGHRA and YSYEKL. CDR3 sequence: CASSQGGQMNTEAFF. The CDR3, as DNA: TGCGCCAGCAGCCAAGGGGGACAGATGAACACTGAAGCTTTCTTT.

This clonotype came up a few times. The chain couples TRBV15 to TRBJ2-7; D may be TRBD1 or TRBD2 (5 bases each). Germline V gene data show CDR1 as LNHNV and CDR2 as YYDKDF (reference sequence). The CDR3 sequence is 16 residues long. V was cut by 5 bases and J by 3 bases, with 20 bases left in between. The CDR3 coding sequence is TGTGCCACCAGCGAAGGGACCTACAAAAGCGGCTACGAGCAGTACTTC. This encodes CATSEGTYKSGYEQYF.

The chain employs TRBV2 and TRBJ2-1, with 14 bases identical to TRBD2. This CDR3 contains 15 residues. The V gene's germline CDR1 is SNHLY and CDR2 FYNNEI. With 3 bases clipped from V and 9 bases from J, the junction kept 4 bases outside the gene matches. This CDR3 reads CASSETSGRAVEQFF. CDR3 nucleotide sequence: TGTGCCAGCAGTGAGACTAGCGGGAGGGCGGTTGAGCAGTTCTTC.

The chain carries TRBV7-9 and TRBJ1-4, with TRBD2 as a possible D gene (6 bases). The DNA matches TRBJ2-2 better at its end, which makes the J call doubtful. The germline V gene encodes CDR1 SEHNR and CDR2 FQNEAQ (reference sequence). The CDR3 extends over 14 amino acids. Written as DNA, the CDR3 is TGTGCCAGCAGCTCGGGAGTAGTGACCGGGGAGCTGTTTTTT. Translating it yields CASSSGVVTGELFF.

The J gene is TRBJ1-2, the V gene TRBV29-1; 12 positions agree with TRBD1. Germline CDR1 SQVTM, CDR2 ANQGSEA. CDR3 size: 13 residues. V lost 6 bases and J lost 8; bases outside the gene matches: 7. Here the CDR3 DNA reads TGCAGCGTCCCGGGACAGGGGGCGGGAGGCTACACCTTC. Translated, it gives CSVPGQGAGGYTF.

As regards this clonotype: A much more abundant neighbour one base away suggests this may be a read error. The chain recombines TRBV5-1 with TRBJ2-5, with D perhaps TRBD2 (5 bases). CDR1 is SGHRS, CDR2 YFSETQ, per germline. The CDR3 is 13 residues long. The CDR3 nucleotides are TGCGCCAGCAGCGAGGGAAGCGGAGAGGCCCAGTACTTC. The encoded protein is CASSEGSGEAQYF. The complete variable domain, with remaining parts taken from reference TRBV5-1 and TRBJ2-5, reads KAGVTQTPRYLIKTRGQQVTLSCSPISGHRSVSWYQQTPGQGLQFLFEYFSETQRNKGNFPGRFSGRQFSNSRSEMNVSTLELGDSALYLCASSEGSGEAQYFGPGTRLLVL.